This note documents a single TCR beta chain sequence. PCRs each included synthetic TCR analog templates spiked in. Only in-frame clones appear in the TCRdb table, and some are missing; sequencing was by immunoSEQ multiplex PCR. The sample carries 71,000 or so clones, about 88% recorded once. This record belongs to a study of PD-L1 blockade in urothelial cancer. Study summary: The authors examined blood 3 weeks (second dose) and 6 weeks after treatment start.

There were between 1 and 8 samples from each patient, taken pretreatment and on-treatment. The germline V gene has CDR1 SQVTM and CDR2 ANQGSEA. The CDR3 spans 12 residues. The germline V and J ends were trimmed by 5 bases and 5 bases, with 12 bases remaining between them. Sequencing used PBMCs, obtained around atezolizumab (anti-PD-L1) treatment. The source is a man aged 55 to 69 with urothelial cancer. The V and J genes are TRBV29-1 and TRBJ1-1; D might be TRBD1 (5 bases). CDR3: CSVKTGYTEAFF. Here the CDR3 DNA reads TGCAGCGTTAAAACAGGATATACTGAAGCTTTCTTT.